These 9 T cell receptor beta chains were all obtained from the same sample, sequenced in a study of radiotherapy plus CTLA-4 blockade in lung cancer (dated by TCRdb to 2016 to 2019). To prepare the library, the immunoSEQ multiplex PCR assay was applied. TCRdb stores this immuneACCESS table with in-frame sequences only. Part of the clones is absent; in the studies checked, under half of the shortfall reflects unresolved V genes, and no reason is known for the rest. The sample table lists about 80,000 clones, about four fifths of them with a count of one. The ten largest make up approximately 0.77% of the sample. Sequenced material: peripheral blood, taken from a patient treated with radiotherapy plus ipilimumab. Receptor source: a human donor with non-small cell lung cancer who had stable disease on radiotherapy plus ipilimumab.

The V call is TRBV9, the J call TRBJ2-3; 9 nucleotides match TRBD2. This CDR3 is 18 amino acids long. The germline V gene has CDR1 SGDLS and CDR2 YYNGEE. V gave up 3 bases and J gave up 2 bases; unmatched junction bases: 13. The CDR3 DNA sequence: TGTGCCAGCAGCGCCCCCCCCCGTCTAGCGGGGACCACAGATACGCAGTATTTT. Translating gives CASSAPPRLAGTTDTQYF.

The CDR3 region has the DNA TGCGCCAGCAGCTTGGATACAGATACGCAGTATTTT. Encoded protein: CASSLDTDTQYF. The chain combines TRBV5-1 with TRBJ2-3; D not resolved. Deletions cut 0 bases from V and 3 bases from J, with 2 bases between. The V gene's germline CDR1 is SGHRS and CDR2 YFSETQ. The CDR3 extends over 12 amino acids.

The rearrangement joins TRBV6-1 to TRBJ1-4, with D uncertain. Between the trimmed V and J ends, which lost 6 bases and 0 bases, there was a span of 11 bases. The CDR3 consists of 15 residues. Germline lookup yields CDR1 MNHNS and CDR2 SASEGT. The CDR3 here is CASRETPATNEKLFF. In DNA form, the CDR3 reads TGTGCCAGCAGGGAGACACCAGCAACTAATGAAAAACTGTTTTTT.

This chain links TRBV30 with TRBJ2-6; D ambiguous. The germline V and J ends were trimmed by 3 bases and 2 bases, with 17 bases remaining between them. The germline V gene has CDR1 GTSNPN and CDR2 SVGIG (reference sequence). This CDR3 spans 17 amino acids. The CDR3: CAWSPLHVRAGANVLTF. CDR3 in DNA: TGTGCCTGGAGCCCACTCCATGTCCGGGCTGGGGCCAACGTCCTGACTTTC.

The chain joins TRBV6-5 to TRBJ2-1, with TRBD2 matching over 11 bases. Germline V lookup: CDR1 MNHEY, CDR2 SVGAGI. This CDR3 region has 15 residues. Trimming at V came to 5 bases and at J to 4 bases, leaving 4 bases not matched to a gene. As DNA, the CDR3 is TGTGCCAGCAGTACACTAGCGGGGGCATACAATGAGCAGTTCTTC. This sequence encodes CASSTLAGAYNEQFF.

This chain links TRBV30 with TRBJ1-3, with TRBD1 as a possible D gene (5 bases). V shed 8 bases and J shed 4 bases, with 24 bases lying between them. Germline loops: CDR1 GTSNPN, CDR2 SVGIG (reference sequence). This CDR3 is built from 16 residues. DNA of the CDR3: TGTGCCGGGGCCGCGGCTAGGGAAGGGAGGGGAAACACCATATATTTT. Residues: CAGAAAREGRGNTIYF.

This clone was seen only once. The genes are TRBV5-1 and TRBJ2-7; 9 bases fit TRBD1. The CDR3 loop spans 16 amino acids. The trim removed 0 bases at V and 3 bases at J, leaving 7 bases unmatched. Germline CDR1 SGHRS, CDR2 YFSETQ. CDR3 region: CASSLATGQGVYEQYF. The CDR3 coding sequence is TGCGCCAGCAGCTTGGCCACGGGACAGGGTGTCTACGAGCAGTACTTC.

This chain joins TRBV19 and TRBJ1-6; TRBD1 matches 12 bases. The trim removed 3 bases at V and 7 bases at J, leaving 4 bases unmatched. The CDR3 loop spans 16 amino acids. Germline V lookup: CDR1 LNHDA, CDR2 SQIVND (reference sequence). CDR3 sequence reads: CASSMGQGAANSPLHF. CDR3 DNA sequence: TGTGCCAGTAGTATGGGACAGGGGGCGGCCAATTCACCCCTCCACTTT. The variable domain in full, completed from reference TRBV19 and TRBJ1-6, reads DGGITQSPKYLFRKEGQNVTLSCEQNLNHDAMYWYRQDPGQGLRLIYYSQIVNDFQKGDIAEGYSVSREKKESFPLTVTSAQKNPTAFYLCASSMGQGAANSPLHFGNGTRLTVT.

The V call is TRBV5-4, the J call TRBJ1-2; 7 bases map to TRBD1. Germline CDR1 reads SGHNT; CDR2 reads YYREEE (reference sequence). The V and J ends lost 0 bases and 5 bases, in that order; junction bases with no gene match: 1. This CDR3 region has 13 residues. The CDR3 spells CASSLGTGYGYTF. CDR3 DNA sequence: TGTGCCAGCAGCTTGGGGACAGGATATGGCTACACCTTC.